This is a list of T cell receptor beta chains from one sample in a study of cytomegalovirus exposure and HLA in healthy donors. TCRdb's table, derived via immunoSEQ multiplex PCR, lists solely in-frame clones and lacks some. Of 130,000 to 150,000 clones in the sample, over 60% are singletons; the top ten hold about 6.8%. The sample was PBMCs. The receptors here all came from a man aged 35-49 years in good health and CMV-seropositive. Each CDR3 is given with its conserved first and last residue. Fields, in order: J gene, V gene, D gene, clone size, CDR3 protein, CDR3 DNA. A D gene is named only where the DNA matches it firmly. Size is omitted from some rows. Given values are once, few, many or a class for expanded clones.

TRBJ2-2 | TRBV29-1 | TRBD1 | . | CSAGTGFTGELFF | TGCAGCGCGGGGACAGGGTTCACCGGGGAGCTGTTTTTT
TRBJ2-7 | TRBV7-9 | . | . | CASSFVPSEQYF | TGTGCCAGCAGCTTCGTCCCCTCCGAGCAGTACTTC
TRBJ2-7 | TRBV5-1 | . | . | CASSLDRASPEQYF | TGCGCCAGCAGCTTGGACAGGGCCAGTCCCGAGCAGTACTTC
TRBJ2-3 | TRBV7-8 | TRBD2 | . | CASGPLAGGFSTDTQYF | TGTGCCAGCGGGCCTCTAGCGGGGGGGTTTTCCACAGATACGCAGTATTTT
TRBJ1-2 | TRBV9 | . | few | CASSVGQADPYGYTF | TGTGCCAGCAGCGTAGGACAAGCCGACCCCTATGGCTACACCTTC
TRBJ2-7 | TRBV27 | TRBD1 | . | CASSFLGQSYEQYF | TGTGCCAGCAGTTTTTTGGGACAGAGCTACGAGCAGTACTTC
TRBJ1-1 | TRBV5-4 | . | once | CASSLESVNTEAFF | TGTGCCAGCAGCTTGGAATCCGTGAACACTGAAGCTTTCTTT
TRBJ1-1 | TRBV30 | TRBD1 | . | CAWSRGASLAEAFF | TGTGCCTGGAGCAGGGGGGCCAGTCTCGCTGAAGCTTTCTTT
TRBJ2-7 | TRBV11-2 | TRBD1 | . | CASRPTTGDTTYEQYF | TGTGCCAGCAGACCTACGACAGGGGACACAACCTACGAGCAGTACTTC
TRBJ2-1 | TRBV6-6 | TRBD2 | . | CATASSGSYNEQFF | TGTGCCACCGCGTCTAGCGGCTCCTACAATGAGCAGTTCTTC
TRBJ2-5 | TRBV5-6 | TRBD2 | . | CASSWGGGLETQYF | TGTGCCAGCAGCTGGGGGGGAGGGCTGGAGACCCAGTACTTC
TRBJ1-1 | TRBV10-3 | . | . | CAISVQGYTEAFF | TGTGCCATCAGTGTTCAGGGTTACACTGAAGCTTTCTTT
TRBJ1-6 | TRBV6-5 | . | . | CASNKDSLYNSPLHF | TGTGCCAGCAATAAAGACAGCCTCTATAATTCACCCCTCCACTTT
TRBJ2-4 | TRBV23-1 | TRBD1 | . | CASSQGTGRFIQYF | TGCGCCAGCAGTCAAGGGACAGGGAGATTCATTCAGTACTTC
TRBJ2-2 | TRBV6-5 | TRBD1 | once | CASSWDRNTGELFF | TGTGCCAGCAGTTGGGACAGAAACACCGGGGAGCTGTTTTTT
TRBJ1-5 | TRBV28 | . | . | CASSMAGGNQPQHF | TGTGCCAGCAGTATGGCGGGAGGCAATCAGCCCCAGCATTTT
TRBJ1-6 | TRBV18 | . | . | CASSPSTGRSSPLHF | TGTGCCAGCTCACCTTCCACAGGGAGAAGTTCACCCCTCCACTTT
TRBJ1-1 | TRBV2 | TRBD1 | . | CASTAGTANTEAFF | TGTGCCAGCACCGCCGGGACAGCGAACACTGAAGCTTTCTTT
TRBJ2-5 | TRBV28 | TRBD2 | . | CASSLRLAGGIWETQYF | TGTGCCAGCAGTTTAAGACTAGCGGGGGGGATTTGGGAGACCCAGTACTTC
TRBJ1-1 | TRBV11-1 | TRBD1 | few | CASSKGQGDTEAFF | TGTGCCAGCAGCAAGGGACAGGGGGACACTGAAGCTTTCTTT
TRBJ2-1 | TRBV5-1 | . | . | CASSSGQTYNEQFF | TGCGCCAGCAGCTCCGGACAGACCTACAATGAGCAGTTCTTC
TRBJ2-5 | TRBV27 | . | . | CASSPIDQETQYF | TGTGCCAGCAGCCCTATAGACCAAGAGACCCAGTACTTC
TRBJ2-7 | TRBV29-1 | TRBD2 | . | CSVGVGGLGLREQYF | TGCAGCGTTGGGGTGGGGGGACTAGGATTGAGGGAGCAGTACTTC
TRBJ2-1 | TRBV25-1 | . | . | CASSEFNNEQFF | TGTGCCAGCAGTGAATTCAACAATGAGCAGTTCTTC
TRBJ2-1 | TRBV9 | TRBD2 | . | CASSPRLAGVDEQFF | TGTGCCAGCAGCCCTCGACTAGCGGGAGTGGATGAGCAGTTCTTC
TRBJ2-7 | TRBV6-1 | . | . | CAITGISLYEQYF | TGTGCCATTACAGGGATTTCCCTCTACGAGCAGTACTTC
TRBJ1-2 | TRBV5-6 | . | . | CASSLRGANYGYTF | TGTGCCAGCAGCCTCAGGGGAGCTAACTATGGCTACACCTTC
TRBJ1-2 | TRBV4-1 | . | . | CASSPLTANNYGYTF | TGCGCCAGCAGCCCTCTGACAGCAAATAACTATGGCTACACCTTC
TRBJ2-2 | TRBV5-1 | . | . | CASSRGQKNTGELFF | TGCGCCAGCAGCCGAGGACAGAAAAACACCGGGGAGCTGTTTTTT